These 28 T cell receptor beta chains were sequenced from one sample in a study of Graves' ophthalmopathy and Graves' hyperthyroidism. TCR beta CDR3 amplification used RNA transcripts. An initial RT-PCR round employing HTBI primers preceded a second-round multiplex PCR. Each CDR3 protein gets one entry after TCRdb re-called the multiplex PCR reads with MiXCR. Among about 24,000 distinct CDR3 sequences listed, less than 50% were seen once. Sequencing was carried out using peripheral blood. These receptors originate from an adult woman with stable Graves' hyperthyroidism.

Details on this clonotype: One junction end does not reproduce the germline sequence, and a read error may be involved. This sequence joins TRBV2 and TRBJ1-2, with D perhaps matching TRBD1 (6 bases). Germline loops: CDR1 SNHLY, CDR2 FYNNEI. This CDR3 spans 13 amino acids. The CDR3 here is CASSEVGGGGYSF. The CDR3 DNA sequence: TGTGCCAGCAGTGAAGTGGGCGGGGGCGGCTACTCCTTC.

This chain connects TRBV19 to TRBJ2-7; D tentatively fits TRBD1 or TRBD2 (5 bases each). The CDR3 contains 14 residues. V was shortened by 4 bases and J by 4 bases, with 14 bases between the two germline ends. Germline V gives CDR1 LNHDA, CDR2 SQIVND (reference sequence). CDR3 sequence: CASSKGRVLYEQYF. CDR3 DNA sequence: TGTGCCAGTAGTAAGGGGCGGGTCCTTTACGAGCAGTACTTC.

This clonotype came up many times. This may be a read error, as it is one base from a much larger clone. The rearrangement uses TRBV9 and TRBJ2-7, with D maybe TRBD2 (6 bases). There are 17 residues in the CDR3. Per germline, CDR1 SGDLS and CDR2 YYNGEE. The CDR3 loop reads CASSGPVQDGTPYERYF. The CDR3 region has the DNA TGTGCCAGCAGTGGGCCGGTTCAGGACGGGACTCCCTACGAGCGGTACTTC.

Within the sample, this clonotype is medium-sized. The V gene is TRBV10-1, the J gene TRBJ2-1; D call uncertain. CDR3 length: 14 amino acids. The V and J ends lost 0 bases and 11 bases respectively, with 14 bases between them. Per germline, CDR1 WNHNN and CDR2 SYGVQD (reference sequence). CDR3 bases: TGCGCCAGCAGTGAGTCGATGGGATTCGAGAAGCAGTTCTTC. It translates to CASSESMGFEKQFF.

This clonotype was observed many times. The CDR3 reads CASRYRDSSNQPQHF. In nucleotides, the CDR3 is TGTGCCAGCCGTTACCGGGACAGTAGCAATCAGCCCCAGCATTTT. V is TRBV28 and J is TRBJ1-5; TRBD1 agrees at 7 bases. CDR3 length: 15 residues. The V gene end was trimmed by 8 bases and the J gene end by 0 bases; junction bases not matched to a gene: 7. CDR1 MDHEN and CDR2 SYDVKM come from the germline V gene.

For this clonotype: The DNA is left out, because the CDR3 cannot be placed on it with certainty; the CDR3 is given as TCRdb lists it. The genes are TRBV13 and TRBJ2-3. Germline loops: CDR1 PRHDT, CDR2 FYEKMQ (reference sequence). The CDR3 has 21 residues if both end residues are counted. The CDR3 loop is CASSFYICSAHKRKLTDTQYF.

This clonotype was detected many times. V gene TRBV7-2 combines with J gene TRBJ2-2, with TRBD2 identical over 7 bases. V was pared by 4 bases and J by 1 base, with 6 bases of the junction left unmatched. This CDR3 is 16 amino acids long. The V gene's germline CDR1 is SGHTA and CDR2 FQGNSA. CDR3 bases: TGTGCCAGCAGCTCACGGACTAGAAGGAACACCGGGGAGCTGTTTTTT. This translates into CASSSRTRRNTGELFF.

The CDR3 here is CASSGSTSGSFYEQYF. CDR3 DNA sequence: TGTGCCAGCAGCGGGTCGACTAGCGGGAGTTTTTACGAGCAGTACTTC. V and J are TRBV9 and TRBJ2-7; 12 bases align to TRBD2. The CDR3 has 16 amino acids. Germline CDR1 reads SGDLS; CDR2 reads YYNGEE. The trim removed 3 bases at V and 4 bases at J, leaving 8 bases unmatched.

This clonotype was picked up many times. A much bigger clone sits one base away, suggesting this may be a read error. The V gene is TRBV10-3, the J gene TRBJ2-2; D is unclear. This CDR3 is built from 9 residues. Per germline, CDR1 ENHRY and CDR2 SYGVKD. V was shortened by 8 bases and J by 6 bases, with 1 base between the two germline ends. As DNA, the CDR3 is TGTGCCATCGCCGGGGAGCTGTTTTTT. Its translation: CAIAGELFF.

This clonotype came up many times. The CDR3 bases are TGCGCCAGCAGCTTTAAAGACCCGGGACACATCGAACCATCAAGGTACGAGCAGTACTTC. Translated: CASSFKDPGHIEPSRYEQYF. This rearrangement joins TRBV5-1 to TRBJ2-7, with a possible D match to TRBD1 (6 bases). Deletions cut 2 bases from V and 4 bases from J, with 31 bases between. Germline V gene sequence: CDR1 SGHRS, CDR2 YFSETQ. The CDR3 is 20 residues long.

Of note for this clonotype: The junction shows a germline mismatch at one end, possibly a read error. The V and J genes are TRBV7-3 and TRBJ2-1; maybe TRBD2 (5 bases). This CDR3 is built from 14 residues. Per germline, CDR1 SGHTA and CDR2 FQGTGA. The chain's CDR3 is CASSPGGYYNKQFF. CDR3 coding DNA: TGTGCCAGCAGCCCCGGCGGGTACTACAATAAGCAGTTCTTC.

This sequence joins TRBV27 and TRBJ1-1, with D hard to call. Germline CDR1 reads MNHEY; CDR2 reads SMNVEV (reference sequence). CDR3 size: 14 residues. Trimming cost V 6 bases and J 3 bases, with 14 bases left between them. The CDR3 spells CASRSGLADTEAFF. The CDR3, as DNA: TGTGCCAGCAGGAGCGGACTAGCGGACACTGAAGCTTTCTTT.

This clonotype was counted ten times or more. One junction end does not reproduce the germline sequence, and a read error may be involved. The chain couples TRBV19 to TRBJ2-1; D unclear. The germline CDR1 and CDR2 sequences are LNHDA and SQIVND (reference sequence). The CDR3 extends over 13 amino acids. CDR3 sequence reads: CANSIGGNNERFF. Written as DNA, the CDR3 is TGTGCCAATAGTATTGGCGGAAACAATGAGCGGTTCTTC.

As regards this clonotype: In this CDR3 the conserved last residue, phenylalanine or tryptophan, is missing, so a read error is likely. This rearrangement joins TRBV18 to TRBJ2-7, with 8 nucleotides matching TRBD2. The length of the CDR3 is 15 residues. The ends lost 5 bases at V and 5 bases at J; junction bases unmatched: 11. The germline V gene has CDR1 KGHSH and CDR2 LQKENI. The CDR3 spells CASSSSGTSFHEQYC. The CDR3 DNA is TGTGCCAGCTCAAGTTCCGGGACTAGTTTCCACGAGCAGTACTGC.

V is TRBV29-1 and J is TRBJ1-6; D might be TRBD1 (5 bases). The CDR3 spans 13 residues. The V end lost 4 bases, the J end lost 9 bases, and 13 bases lay between the germline ends. Germline V gene lookup returns CDR1 SQVTM and CDR2 ANQGSEA. The DNA for the CDR3 is TGCAGCGTTGGGAATGGGGGAGGTTCACCCCTCCACTTT. Translation gives CSVGNGGGSPLHF.

This chain joins TRBV20-1 and TRBJ2-7; D is ambiguous. From germline, CDR1 is DFQATT and CDR2 SNEGSKA (reference sequence). V lost 4 bases to trimming and J lost 2 bases, with 15 bases between them. This CDR3 region has 14 residues. CDR3 amino acids: CSAKEVGGAYEQYF. In DNA, the CDR3 is TGCAGTGCTAAAGAAGTCGGCGGAGCCTACGAGCAGTACTTC.

The rearrangement links TRBV25-1 to TRBJ1-5; TRBD1 aligns across 10 bases. The length of the CDR3 is 15 residues. CDR1 MGHDK and CDR2 SYGVNS come from the germline V gene. After removal of 6 bases from V and 4 bases from J, the junction contained 6 bases not matched to a gene. The DNA for the CDR3 is TGTGCCAGCAGCGGGGACAGGGGCTCGAATCAGCCCCAGCATTTT. It is translated as CASSGDRGSNQPQHF.

In regard to this clonotype: Being one base from a much bigger clone, this may be a read error. J is TRBJ1-5 and V is TRBV6-5, with TRBD2 as a possible D gene (6 bases). TRBJ2-3 matches the DNA end more closely, so the J call is doubtful. From germline, CDR1 is MNHEY and CDR2 SVGAGI. The CDR3 runs 12 residues. The CDR3 protein is CANGPGRQPQYF. As DNA, the CDR3 is TGTGCCAACGGGCCAGGGAGGCAGCCCCAGTATTTT.

This clonotype was seen ten or more times. One base away lies a much larger clone, so this may be a sequencing read error. The chain has TRBV4-2 and TRBJ1-2; tentative D call: TRBD1 (5 bases). The CDR3 has 15 residues. Trimming shortened V by 4 bases and J by 7 bases, and 19 bases separated the two germline ends. Per germline, CDR1 LGHNA and CDR2 YNFKEQ. The chain's CDR3 is CASSPGAGEESGYTF. The CDR3 DNA follows: TGTGCCAGCAGCCCCGGGGCAGGCGAAGAGAGTGGCTACACCTTC.

This clonotype is medium-sized (0.01 to 0.1%) by share. The chain couples TRBV20-1 to TRBJ1-5; D unresolved. The CDR3 length is 16 residues. Germline assignment: CDR1 DFQATT and CDR2 SNEGSKA (reference sequence). Trimming pared 0 bases from V and 2 bases from J, leaving 14 bases between. Here the CDR3 DNA reads TGCAGTGCTAGAGATCTGTGGGTGGGTGGCAATCAGCCCCAGCATTTT. Translating gives CSARDLWVGGNQPQHF.

The V and J genes are TRBV6-4 and TRBJ2-1; D possibly corresponds to TRBD2 (5 bases). CDR1 and CDR2 from the germline V gene are MRHNA and SNTAGT. V dropped 4 bases and J dropped 8 bases, with 21 bases sitting between them. CDR3 length equals 16 residues. As DNA, the CDR3 is TGTGCCAGCAGTGCGACTCGACCTAGCTCGCCCCATGAGCAGTTCTTC. It encodes CASSATRPSSPHEQFF.

In its sample, this clonotype ranks as medium-sized. The genes are TRBV20-1 and TRBJ1-6; 9 positions agree with TRBD1. There are 15 residues in the CDR3. CDR1 is DFQATT and CDR2 is SNEGSKA in the germline V gene (reference sequence). J was trimmed by 6 bases and V by 1 base; bases with no gene match: 4. CDR3 amino acids: CSARVGTGFNSPLHF. CDR3 DNA sequence: TGCAGTGCTAGAGTGGGGACAGGGTTTAATTCACCCCTCCACTTT.

This clonotype has ten or more counts. V gene TRBV6-4 combines with J gene TRBJ1-5; a possible D gene is TRBD1 (5 bases). The V end lost 4 bases, the J end lost 0 bases, and 16 bases lay between the germline ends. CDR3 length: 17 residues. CDR1 is MRHNA and CDR2 is SNTAGT in the germline V gene. CDR3 sequence: CASSAGHPLYSNQPQHF. The CDR3 DNA follows: TGTGCCAGCAGTGCGGGGCACCCATTATATAGCAATCAGCCCCAGCATTTT.

By proportion, this clonotype is medium-sized. The chain combines TRBV14 with TRBJ2-3; perhaps D is TRBD1 or TRBD2 (6 bases each). V shed 0 bases and J shed 9 bases, with 10 bases lying between them. Germline CDR1 and CDR2: SGHDN and FVKESK. The CDR3 covers 13 residues. CDR3 in DNA: TGTGCCAGCAGCCAAGAAGGGGGGATCACGCAGTATTTT. Its translation: CASSQEGGITQYF.

At least ten counts were recorded for this clonotype. This chain uses TRBV28 with TRBJ2-1; 16 bases line up with TRBD2. Germline V lookup: CDR1 MDHEN, CDR2 SYDVKM. This CDR3 has 16 amino acids. The ends lost 5 bases at V and 12 bases at J; junction bases unmatched: 10. This chain's CDR3 is CASSLRGLAGGVGQFF. The CDR3, as DNA: TGTGCCAGCAGTCTCAGGGGACTAGCGGGAGGGGTGGGGCAGTTCTTC.

This clonotype was recorded at least ten times. The chain joins TRBV18 to TRBJ1-1, with 7 positions matching TRBD1. The CDR3 extends over 15 amino acids. Germline trimming cut 3 bases from V and 0 bases from J; bases unmatched to any gene: 4. CDR1 is KGHSH, CDR2 LQKENI, per germline. CDR3 protein: CASSPRGQMNTEAFF. For the CDR3, the DNA is TGTGCCAGCTCACCCCGGGGACAGATGAACACTGAAGCTTTCTTT.

This clonotype was counted ten times or more. The rearrangement uses TRBV4-1 and TRBJ2-7, with TRBD2 identical over 7 bases. The V and J ends lost 3 bases and 2 bases, in that order; junction bases with no gene match: 7. This CDR3 has 15 amino acids. Germline CDR1 reads MGHRA; CDR2 reads YSYEKL. The CDR3 is CASSHVGGSTYEQYF. CDR3 DNA: TGCGCCAGCAGCCATGTCGGGGGGTCCACCTACGAGCAGTACTTC.

This clonotype was recorded many times. A single base separates this from a much larger clone, so it may be a read error. This chain connects TRBV19 to TRBJ2-1; D call uncertain. This CDR3 contains 12 residues. The germline CDR1 and CDR2 sequences are LNHDA and SQIVND (reference sequence). The CDR3 here is CAIGTVYNEQLF. The CDR3 DNA is TGTGCCATAGGAACGGTCTACAATGAGCAGCTCTTC.